Here is one TCR beta chain with its context. These data belong to a study of blood T cell repertoires in COVID-19. This CDR3 comprises 15 residues. CDR1 and CDR2 from the germline V gene are MNHEY and SVGAGI. V trimming: 0 bases; J trimming: 10 bases; junction bases outside the gene matches: 2. Cohort allocation depended upon clinical history that participants reported. The table came from immunoSEQ multiplex PCR; TCRdb's copy has only in-frame clones and leaves some out. Of fewer than 350,000 clones in the sample, 90% were seen once. Sequenced material: PBMCs or T cells enriched from blood (not recorded which). The origin of this receptor is a woman aged 18-29 years with acute COVID-19. The chain employs TRBV6-5 and TRBJ1-6; the match to TRBD1 covers 11 bases. The CDR3 region has the DNA TGTGCCAGCAGTTACTCGGGACAGGGGGGATCACCCCTCCACTTT. Amino acid sequence: CASSYSGQGGSPLHF.